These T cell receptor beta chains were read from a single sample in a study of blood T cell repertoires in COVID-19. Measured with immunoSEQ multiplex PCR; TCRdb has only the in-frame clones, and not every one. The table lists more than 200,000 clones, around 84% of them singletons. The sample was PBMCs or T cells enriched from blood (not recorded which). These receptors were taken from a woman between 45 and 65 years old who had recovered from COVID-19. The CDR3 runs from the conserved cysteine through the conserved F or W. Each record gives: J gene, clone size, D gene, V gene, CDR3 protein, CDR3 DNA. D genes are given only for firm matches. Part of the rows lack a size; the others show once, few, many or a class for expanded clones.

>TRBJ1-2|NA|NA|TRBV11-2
CASSFDRFYGYTF
TGTGCCAGCAGCTTCGACAGGTTCTATGGCTACACCTTC
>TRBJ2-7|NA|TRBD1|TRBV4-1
CASSHPGQGAYEQYF
TGCGCCAGCAGCCATCCGGGACAGGGGGCGTACGAGCAGTACTTC
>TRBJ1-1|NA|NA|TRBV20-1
CSAYLQGFSFF
TGCAGTGCCTACTTACAGGGATTCTCTTTCTTT
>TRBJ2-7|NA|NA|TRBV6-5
CASRRQSLVTDEQYF
TGTGCCAGCAGACGACAGTCTCTGGTTACAGACGAGCAGTACTTC
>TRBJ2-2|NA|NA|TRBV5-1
CASSQIAANTGELFF
TGCGCCAGCAGCCAGATTGCGGCGAACACCGGGGAGCTGTTTTTT
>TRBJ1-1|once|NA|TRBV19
CASRNAPDSAEAFF
TGTGCCAGTAGAAACGCCCCGGACAGCGCTGAAGCTTTCTTT
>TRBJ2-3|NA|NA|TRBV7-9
CASSTGTYYDTQYF
TGTGCCAGCAGCACCGGGACATACTATGATACGCAGTATTTT
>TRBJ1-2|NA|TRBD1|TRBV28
CASRTTGQGDYGYTF
TGTGCCAGCAGAACCACGGGACAGGGGGACTATGGCTACACCTTC
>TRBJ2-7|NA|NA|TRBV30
CAWGPKGPREQYF
TGTGCCTGGGGGCCAAAGGGGCCTCGCGAGCAGTACTTC
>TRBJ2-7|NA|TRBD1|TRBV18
CASSPGQGALEQYF
TGTGCCAGCTCACCCGGACAGGGGGCTCTCGAGCAGTACTTC
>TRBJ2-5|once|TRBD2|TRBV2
CASSGGTSGRALGTQYF
TGTGCCAGCAGTGGCGGGACTAGCGGGAGGGCTCTGGGGACCCAGTACTTC
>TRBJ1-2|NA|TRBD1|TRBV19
CASTGGATNGYTF
TGTGCCAGTACAGGGGGCGCAACTAACGGCTACACCTTC
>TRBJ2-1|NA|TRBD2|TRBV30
CAWSVRAGANNEQFF
TGTGCCTGGAGTGTACGGGCGGGAGCCAACAATGAGCAGTTCTTC
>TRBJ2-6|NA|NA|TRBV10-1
CASSESRGANVLTF
TGCGCCAGCAGTGAGTCGAGAGGGGCCAACGTCCTGACTTTC
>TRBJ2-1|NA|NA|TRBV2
CASSERLAGIYNEQFF
TGTGCCAGCAGTGAACGGCTAGCTGGGATATACAATGAGCAGTTCTTC
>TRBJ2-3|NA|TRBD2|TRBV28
CASRDYTDTQYF
TGTGCCAGCCGGGACTACACAGATACGCAGTATTTT
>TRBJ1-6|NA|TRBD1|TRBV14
CASSLTGTGGLPLHF
TGTGCCAGCAGCCTGACCGGGACAGGGGGCTTACCCCTCCACTTT
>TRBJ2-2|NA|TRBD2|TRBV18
CASSPWAGASDTGELFF
TGTGCCAGCTCACCATGGGCGGGAGCGTCCGACACCGGGGAGCTGTTTTTT
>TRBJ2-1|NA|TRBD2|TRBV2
CASSELAGAYNEQFF
TGTGCCAGCAGTGAACTAGCGGGCGCATACAATGAGCAGTTCTTC
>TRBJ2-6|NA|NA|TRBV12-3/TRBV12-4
CATRYSGANVLTF
TGTGCCACCAGGTACTCTGGGGCCAACGTCCTGACTTTC
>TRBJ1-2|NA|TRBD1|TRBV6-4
CASRKGQGDYGYTF
TGTGCCAGCAGGAAGGGACAGGGGGACTATGGCTACACCTTC
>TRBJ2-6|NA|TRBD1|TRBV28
CASIPGTGSSGANVLTF
TGTGCCAGCATCCCCGGGACAGGGTCCTCTGGGGCCAACGTCCTGACTTTC
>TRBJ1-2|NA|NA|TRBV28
CASTRTGAPVAGYTF
TGTGCCAGCACCAGAACGGGAGCACCCGTCGCGGGCTACACCTTC
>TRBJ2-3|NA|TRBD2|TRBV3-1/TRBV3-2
CASSQDLASGRGTDTQYF
TGTGCCAGCAGCCAAGATTTGGCTAGCGGGAGGGGGACAGATACGCAGTATTTT
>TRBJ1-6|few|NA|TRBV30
CAWSGEGGARNSPLHF
TGTGCCTGGAGTGGGGAGGGAGGGGCGAGAAATTCACCCCTCCACTTT
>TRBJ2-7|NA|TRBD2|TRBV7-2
CASSFGTSGYEQYF
TGTGCCAGCAGCTTCGGGACTAGCGGCTACGAGCAGTACTTC
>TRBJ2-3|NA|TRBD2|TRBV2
CASRSSGSSTDTQYF
TGTGCCAGCAGATCTAGCGGAAGCAGCACAGATACGCAGTATTTT
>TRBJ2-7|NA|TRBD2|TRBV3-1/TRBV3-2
CASSQGLANSYEQYF
TGTGCCAGCAGCCAGGGACTAGCGAACTCCTACGAGCAGTACTTC
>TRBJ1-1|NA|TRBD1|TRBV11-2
CASSSLSRTGGVNTEAFF
TGTGCCAGCAGCTCCCTCAGCCGGACAGGGGGCGTGAACACTGAAGCTTTCTTT